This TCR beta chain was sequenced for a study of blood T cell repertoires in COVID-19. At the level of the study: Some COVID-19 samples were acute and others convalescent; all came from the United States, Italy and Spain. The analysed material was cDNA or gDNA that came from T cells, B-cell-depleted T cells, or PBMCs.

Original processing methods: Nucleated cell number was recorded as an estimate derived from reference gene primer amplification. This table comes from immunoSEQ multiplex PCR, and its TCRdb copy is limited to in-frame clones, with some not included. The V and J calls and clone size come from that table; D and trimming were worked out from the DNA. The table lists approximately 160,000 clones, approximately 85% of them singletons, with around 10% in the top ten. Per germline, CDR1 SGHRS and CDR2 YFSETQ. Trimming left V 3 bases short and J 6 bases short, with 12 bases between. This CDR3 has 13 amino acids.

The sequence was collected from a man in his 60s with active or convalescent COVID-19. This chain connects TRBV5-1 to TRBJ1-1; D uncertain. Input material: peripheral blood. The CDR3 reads CASSSGVEPEAFF. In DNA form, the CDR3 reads TGCGCCAGCAGCTCTGGAGTGGAACCTGAAGCTTTCTTT.